This T cell receptor beta chain came from a study of blood T cell repertoires in COVID-19. Whole-study context: Samples taken during acute and convalescent COVID-19 were collected in the United States, Italy and Spain. The cDNA or gDNA used as material had been derived from T cells, B-cell-depleted T cells, or PBMCs.

The CDR3 extends over 14 amino acids. V lost 1 base, J lost 3 bases, and 9 bases lay in between. Germline assignment: CDR1 SNHLY and CDR2 FYNNEI. Study processing details: Cell counts per sample came from amplifying reference gene primers. Clones were read by immunoSEQ multiplex PCR, and TCRdb kept only the in-frame ones, dropping some. That table gives V, J and clone size, and the DNA gave D and trimming. The sample consists of about 110,000 clones, less than 85% of them appearing once. The sequence was collected from a human donor with acute or convalescent COVID-19. The donor label of this sample is uncertain. The sequencing input was peripheral blood. J is TRBJ1-1 and V is TRBV2; D may be TRBD1 (6 bases). The CDR3 protein is CASSEGQEDTEAFF. The CDR3, as DNA: TGTGCCAGCAGTGAAGGACAGGAGGACACTGAAGCTTTCTTT.